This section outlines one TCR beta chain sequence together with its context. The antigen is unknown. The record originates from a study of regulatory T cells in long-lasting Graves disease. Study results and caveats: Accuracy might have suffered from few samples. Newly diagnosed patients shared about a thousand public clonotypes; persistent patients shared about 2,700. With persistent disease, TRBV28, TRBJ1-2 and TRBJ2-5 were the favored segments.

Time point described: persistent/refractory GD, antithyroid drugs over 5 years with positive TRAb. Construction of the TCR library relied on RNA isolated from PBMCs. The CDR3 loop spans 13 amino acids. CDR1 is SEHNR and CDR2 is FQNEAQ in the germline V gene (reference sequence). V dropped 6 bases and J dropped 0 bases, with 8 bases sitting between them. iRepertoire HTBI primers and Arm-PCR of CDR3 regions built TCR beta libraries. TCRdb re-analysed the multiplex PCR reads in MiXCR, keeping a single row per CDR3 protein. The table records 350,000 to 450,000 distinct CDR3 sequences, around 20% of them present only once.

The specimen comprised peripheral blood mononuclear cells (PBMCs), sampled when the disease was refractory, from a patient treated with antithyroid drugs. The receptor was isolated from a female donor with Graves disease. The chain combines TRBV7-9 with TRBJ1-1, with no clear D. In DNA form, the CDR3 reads TGTGCCAGCAGTCAACCCCTGAACACTGAAGCTTTCTTT. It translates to CASSQPLNTEAFF.